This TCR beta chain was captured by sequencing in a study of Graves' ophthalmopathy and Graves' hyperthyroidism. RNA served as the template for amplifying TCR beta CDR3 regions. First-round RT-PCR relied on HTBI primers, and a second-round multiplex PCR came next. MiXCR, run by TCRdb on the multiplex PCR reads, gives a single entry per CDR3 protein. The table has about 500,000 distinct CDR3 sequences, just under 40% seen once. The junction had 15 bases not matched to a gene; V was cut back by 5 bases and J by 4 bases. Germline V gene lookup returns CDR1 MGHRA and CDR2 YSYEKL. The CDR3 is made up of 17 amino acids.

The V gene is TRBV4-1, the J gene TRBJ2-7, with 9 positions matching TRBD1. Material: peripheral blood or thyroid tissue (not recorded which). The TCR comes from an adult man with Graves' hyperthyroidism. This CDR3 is CASSNVAIGQGRYEQYF. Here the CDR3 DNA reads TGCGCCAGCAGCAATGTTGCGATAGGACAGGGGAGGTACGAGCAGTACTTC.